The rows below give T cell receptor beta chains drawn from one sample of a study of blood T cells in healthy people across ages. TCRdb re-called the 5' RACE reads through MiXCR, storing one row per CDR3 protein. The sample has approximately 690,000 distinct CDR3 sequences, approximately 50% seen once. Sample: blood. These receptors were taken from a man aged 55 to 69 in good health. Each CDR3 is given with its conserved first and last residue. A clone size is listed for some rows: how often the clone was seen (once, few, many), or a class if it is expanded.

j_gene: TRBJ2-5; v_gene: TRBV10-3; abundance: NA; CDR3aa: CAISFEGQETQYF
j_gene: TRBJ1-5; v_gene: TRBV20-1; abundance: NA; CDR3aa: CSAREGGQVNQPQHF
j_gene: TRBJ2-1; v_gene: TRBV5-1; abundance: NA; CDR3aa: CASSLELADSNEQFF
j_gene: TRBJ2-7; v_gene: TRBV20-1; abundance: NA; CDR3aa: CSARAPAPYYEQYF
j_gene: TRBJ1-4; v_gene: TRBV6-1; abundance: NA; CDR3aa: CASNPDRDEKLFF
j_gene: TRBJ2-5; v_gene: TRBV7-2; abundance: few; CDR3aa: CASSSSGGARWETQYF
j_gene: TRBJ1-1; v_gene: TRBV6-5; abundance: NA; CDR3aa: CASSSPRAGLNTEAFF
j_gene: TRBJ2-7; v_gene: TRBV28; abundance: NA; CDR3aa: CASSPSGTGSYEQYF
j_gene: TRBJ2-5; v_gene: TRBV3-1; abundance: NA; CDR3aa: CASSQDLPPSLALGETQYF
j_gene: TRBJ1-2; v_gene: TRBV7-2; abundance: NA; CDR3aa: CASSLIGGIYGYTF
j_gene: TRBJ2-3; v_gene: TRBV4-2; abundance: once; CDR3aa: CASSQLVGTDTQYF
j_gene: TRBJ2-3; v_gene: TRBV12-3/TRBV12-4; abundance: NA; CDR3aa: CASSLNRGAADTQYF
j_gene: TRBJ2-7; v_gene: TRBV20-1; abundance: once; CDR3aa: CSAREPRGRYNEQYF
j_gene: TRBJ2-7; v_gene: TRBV7-8; abundance: few; CDR3aa: CASSLALKGGQYF